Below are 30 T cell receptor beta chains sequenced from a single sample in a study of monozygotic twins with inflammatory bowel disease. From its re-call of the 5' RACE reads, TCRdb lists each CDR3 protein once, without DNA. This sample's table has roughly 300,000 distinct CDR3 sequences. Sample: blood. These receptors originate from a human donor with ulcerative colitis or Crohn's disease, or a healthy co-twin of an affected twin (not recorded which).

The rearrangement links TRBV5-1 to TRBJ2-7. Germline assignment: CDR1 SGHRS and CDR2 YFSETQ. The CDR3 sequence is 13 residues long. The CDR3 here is CASSLDGAYEQYF. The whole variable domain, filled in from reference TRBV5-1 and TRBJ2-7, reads KAGVTQTPRYLIKTRGQQVTLSCSPISGHRSVSWYQQTPGQGLQFLFEYFSETQRNKGNFPGRFSGRQFSNSRSEMNVSTLELGDSALYLCASSLDGAYEQYFGPGTRLTVT.

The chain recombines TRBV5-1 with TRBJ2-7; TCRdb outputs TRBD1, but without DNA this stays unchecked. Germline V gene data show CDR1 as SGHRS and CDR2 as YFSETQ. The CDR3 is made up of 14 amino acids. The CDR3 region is CASSLYRGPYEQYF. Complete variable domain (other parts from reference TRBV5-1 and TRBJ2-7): KAGVTQTPRYLIKTRGQQVTLSCSPISGHRSVSWYQQTPGQGLQFLFEYFSETQRNKGNFPGRFSGRQFSNSRSEMNVSTLELGDSALYLCASSLYRGPYEQYFGPGTRLTVT.

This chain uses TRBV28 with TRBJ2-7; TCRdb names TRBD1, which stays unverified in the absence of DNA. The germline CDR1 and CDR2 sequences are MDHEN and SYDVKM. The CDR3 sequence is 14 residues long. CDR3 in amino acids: CASSNRDDSYEQYF. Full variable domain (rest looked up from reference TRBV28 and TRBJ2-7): DVKVTQSSRYLVKRTGEKVFLECVQDMDHENMFWYRQDPGLGLRLIYFSYDVKMKEKGDIPEGYSVSREKKERFSLILESASTNQTSMYLCASSNRDDSYEQYFGPGTRLTVT.

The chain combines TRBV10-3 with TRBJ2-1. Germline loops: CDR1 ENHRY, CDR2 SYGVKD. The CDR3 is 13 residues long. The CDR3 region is CAIRPPTYNEQFF.

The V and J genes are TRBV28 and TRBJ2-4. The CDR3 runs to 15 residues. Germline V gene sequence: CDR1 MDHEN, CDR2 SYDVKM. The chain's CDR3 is CASSLQGVAKNIQYF.

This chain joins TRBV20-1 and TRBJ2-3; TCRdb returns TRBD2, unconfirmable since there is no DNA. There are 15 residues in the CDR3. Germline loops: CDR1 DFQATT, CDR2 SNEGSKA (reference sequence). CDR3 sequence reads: CSAFRLAGSTDTQYF.

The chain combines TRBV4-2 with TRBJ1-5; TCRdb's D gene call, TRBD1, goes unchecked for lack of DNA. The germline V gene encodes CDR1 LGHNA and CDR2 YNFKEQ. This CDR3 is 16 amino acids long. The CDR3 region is CASSPLDRGLNQPQHF.

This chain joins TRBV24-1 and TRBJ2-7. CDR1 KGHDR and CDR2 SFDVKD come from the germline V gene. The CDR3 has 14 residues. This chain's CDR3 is CATSDDRGSYEQYF.

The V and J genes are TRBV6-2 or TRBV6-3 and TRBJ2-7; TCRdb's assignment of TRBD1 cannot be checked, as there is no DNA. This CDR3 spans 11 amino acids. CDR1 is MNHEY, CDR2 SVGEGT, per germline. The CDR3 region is CASGRVYEQYF.

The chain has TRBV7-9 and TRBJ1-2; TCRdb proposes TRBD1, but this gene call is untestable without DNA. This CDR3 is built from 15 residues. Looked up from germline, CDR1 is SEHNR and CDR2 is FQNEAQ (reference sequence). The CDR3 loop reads CASSPWTGGAYGYTF.

The CDR3 protein is CATSRGGTLQYF. The chain links TRBV15 to TRBJ2-7; TCRdb's D call of TRBD1 is untestable without DNA. CDR3 length: 12 residues. Germline lookup yields CDR1 LNHNV and CDR2 YYDKDF (reference sequence).

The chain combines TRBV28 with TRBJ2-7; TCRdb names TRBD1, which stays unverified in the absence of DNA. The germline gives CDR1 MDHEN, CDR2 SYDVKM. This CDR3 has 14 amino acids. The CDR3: CASSFRGRVYEQYF.

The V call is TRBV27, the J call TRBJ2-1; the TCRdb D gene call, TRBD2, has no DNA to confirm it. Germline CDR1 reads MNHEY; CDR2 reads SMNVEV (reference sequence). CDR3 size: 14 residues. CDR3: CASSFRGRVNEQFF.

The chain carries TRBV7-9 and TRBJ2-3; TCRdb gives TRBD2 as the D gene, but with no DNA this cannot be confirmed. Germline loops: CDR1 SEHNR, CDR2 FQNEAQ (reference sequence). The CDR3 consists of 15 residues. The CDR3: CASTRTSEITDTQYF.

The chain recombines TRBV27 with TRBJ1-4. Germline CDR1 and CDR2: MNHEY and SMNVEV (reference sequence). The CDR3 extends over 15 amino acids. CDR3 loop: CASSFGSLSNEKLFF.

CDR3 residues: CASSFPSFGSGVETQYF. The chain joins TRBV28 to TRBJ2-5; TCRdb selects TRBD2, and the lack of DNA leaves this call unchecked. Germline V gene sequence: CDR1 MDHEN, CDR2 SYDVKM. This CDR3 is built from 17 residues.

This chain's CDR3 is CATKTGTWDGYTF. V and J are TRBV6-2 or TRBV6-3 and TRBJ1-2; there is no DNA to check the TCRdb D call of TRBD1. Germline loops: CDR1 MNHEY, CDR2 SVGEGT. The CDR3 contains 13 residues.

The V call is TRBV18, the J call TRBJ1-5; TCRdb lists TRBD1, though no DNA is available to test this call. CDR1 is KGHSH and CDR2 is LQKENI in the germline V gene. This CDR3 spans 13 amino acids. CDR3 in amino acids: CASSRQEKQPQHF.

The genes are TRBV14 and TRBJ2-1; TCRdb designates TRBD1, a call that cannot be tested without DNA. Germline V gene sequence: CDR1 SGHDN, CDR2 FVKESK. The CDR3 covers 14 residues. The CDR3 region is CASSRDTIYNEQFF.

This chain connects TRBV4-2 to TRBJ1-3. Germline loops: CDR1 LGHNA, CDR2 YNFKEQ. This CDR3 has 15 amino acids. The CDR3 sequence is CASSQGRDSGNTIYF.

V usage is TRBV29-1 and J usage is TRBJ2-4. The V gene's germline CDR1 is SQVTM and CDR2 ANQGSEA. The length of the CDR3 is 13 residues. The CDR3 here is CSVEGGAKNIQYF.

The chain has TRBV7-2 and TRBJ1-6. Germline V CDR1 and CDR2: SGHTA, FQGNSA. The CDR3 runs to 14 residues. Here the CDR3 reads CASSLARYSDPLHF.

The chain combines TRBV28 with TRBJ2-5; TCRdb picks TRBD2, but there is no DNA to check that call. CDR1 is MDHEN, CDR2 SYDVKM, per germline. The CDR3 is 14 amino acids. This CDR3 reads CASSLTGPLETQYF.

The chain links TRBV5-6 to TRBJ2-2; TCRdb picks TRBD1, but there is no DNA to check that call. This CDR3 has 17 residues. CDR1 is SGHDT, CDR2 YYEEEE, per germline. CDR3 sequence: CASSFATAGGYTGELFF.

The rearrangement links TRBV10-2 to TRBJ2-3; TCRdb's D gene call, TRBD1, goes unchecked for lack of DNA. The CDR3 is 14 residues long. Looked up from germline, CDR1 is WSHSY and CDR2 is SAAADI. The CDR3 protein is CASSLARRTDTQYF.

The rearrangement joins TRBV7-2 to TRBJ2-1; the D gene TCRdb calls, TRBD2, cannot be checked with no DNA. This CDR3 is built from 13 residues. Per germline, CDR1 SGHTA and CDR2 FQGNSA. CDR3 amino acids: CALRGPAYNEQFF.

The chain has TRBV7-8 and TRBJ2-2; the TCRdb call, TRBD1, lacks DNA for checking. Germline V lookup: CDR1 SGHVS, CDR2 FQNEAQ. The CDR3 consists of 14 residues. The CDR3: CASSLQGPTGELFF.

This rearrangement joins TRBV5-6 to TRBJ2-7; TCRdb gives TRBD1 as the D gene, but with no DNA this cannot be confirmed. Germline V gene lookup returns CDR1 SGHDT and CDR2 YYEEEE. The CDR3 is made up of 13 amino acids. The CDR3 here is CASSLTGTYEQYF.

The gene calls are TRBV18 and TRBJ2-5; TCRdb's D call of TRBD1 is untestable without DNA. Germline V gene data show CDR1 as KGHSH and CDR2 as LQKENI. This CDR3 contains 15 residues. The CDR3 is CASSEDRGNKETQYF.

CDR3 in amino acids: CASSEERGATDTQYF. The genes are TRBV2 and TRBJ2-3; no DNA is available, so the TRBD1 call from TCRdb remains unchecked. The CDR3 has 15 residues. Germline V gives CDR1 SNHLY, CDR2 FYNNEI.